The clone carrying this T cell receptor beta chain was observed a few times. This entry belongs to a study of response to subunit inactivated influenza vaccine. The CDR3 has 14 amino acids. Germline V gene lookup returns CDR1 MNHNS and CDR2 SASEGT. Trimming took off 6 bases at V and 0 bases at J, with 11 bases between the two ends. TCRdb re-analysed the RT-PCR reads in MiXCR, keeping a single row per CDR3 protein. There are about 570,000 distinct CDR3 sequences in the sample; 10% to 12% occur only once, and approximately 11% lies in the top ten. The same specimen was also included in a second study, on T cells expressing NK-cell markers. As that report states: A 5'RACE template switching approach incorporating UMIs was used to make TCR beta cDNA. NKG2C+ dominant clonotypes from about 6 donors made up about 1.0-8% of CD8+ T cells. The CD3+CD56-NKG2C+ fraction of four donors was likewise dominated by these clonotypes. Whether the expanded NKG2C+ T cell clones recognized HCMV remained unclear.

The chain carries TRBV6-1 and TRBJ1-2; no clear D gene. Sequencing used PBMCs from blood, obtained on the day of vaccination. The TCR originated in a man aged 50-59 years who received an inactivated influenza vaccine. The CDR3 region has the DNA TGTGCCAGCAGCCAAACGCTTACTAACTATGGCTACACCTTC. Translating it yields CASSQTLTNYGYTF.